This T cell receptor (beta chain) was sequenced in a study of blood T cell repertoires in COVID-19. Generated by immunoSEQ multiplex PCR, the TCRdb table keeps only in-frame clones and is missing some. The sample has roughly 450,000 clones, 90% seen once. The germline V gene has CDR1 MDHEN and CDR2 SYDVKM. This CDR3 comprises 15 residues. V trimming: 2 bases; J trimming: 3 bases; junction bases outside the gene matches: 6. The chain links TRBV28 to TRBJ1-2; 7 bases map to TRBD1. The receptor's source is a young man who had recovered from COVID-19. The source material was PBMCs or T cells enriched from blood (not recorded which). The CDR3 DNA follows: TGTGCCAGCAGTTTACCCCCGACAGGGTACTATGGCTACACCTTC. Translating gives CASSLPPTGYYGYTF.